Presented here are 26 T cell receptor beta chains from one specimen sequenced in a study of blood T cell repertoires in COVID-19. Here immunoSEQ multiplex PCR was the method, and the copy in TCRdb shows in-frame clones only, minus some. The repertoire has some 330,000 clones, more than 90% of them found once; the top ten carry under 20%. The sample consisted of PBMCs or T cells enriched from blood (not recorded which). Receptors were obtained from a woman under 40 who had recovered from COVID-19.

As regards this clone: At one boundary the junction diverges from the germline segment, which might be a read error. The rearrangement uses TRBV7-9 and TRBJ2-1; 11 positions agree with TRBD1. Germline loops: CDR1 SEHNR, CDR2 FQNEAQ (reference sequence). CDR3 length: 12 residues. The DNA of the CDR3 is TGTGCCAGCAGTCTAGGGCAGGGACAGGGGGTCTTC. Amino acid sequence: CASSLGQGQGVF.

CDR3 sequence: CASSYGPAETQYF. CDR3 coding DNA: TGTGCCAGCAGCTATGGGCCAGCTGAGACCCAGTACTTC. The chain joins TRBV7-3 to TRBJ2-5; no definite D call. The CDR3 runs to 13 residues. Deletions cut 4 bases from V and 5 bases from J, with 11 bases between. Germline assignment: CDR1 SGHTA and CDR2 FQGTGA.

This clone was counted a few times. The chain recombines TRBV4-1 with TRBJ2-7; D might be TRBD1 (5 bases). The CDR3 covers 15 residues. Looked up from germline, CDR1 is MGHRA and CDR2 is YSYEKL. Trimming pared 1 base from V and 3 bases from J, leaving 13 bases between. DNA for the CDR3: TGCGCCAGCAGCCAAGGGGTCGGACAAAACTACGAGCAGTACTTC. Protein: CASSQGVGQNYEQYF.

The gene calls are TRBV5-1 and TRBJ1-5, with D uncertain. The CDR3 sequence is 8 residues long. CDR1 is SGHRS, CDR2 YFSETQ, per germline. Written as DNA, the CDR3 is TGCGCTAGTCAGCCCCAGCATTTT. It yields the protein CASQPQHF.

This chain connects TRBV19 to TRBJ1-5; tentative D call: TRBD1 (5 bases). This CDR3 spans 16 amino acids. Trimming cost V 7 bases and J 11 bases, with 27 bases left between them. Germline V gene data show CDR1 as LNHDA and CDR2 as SQIVND (reference sequence). CDR3: CASNGVRGLGWVAQHF. The CDR3 bases are TGTGCCAGTAATGGAGTGAGGGGACTGGGTTGGGTGGCCCAGCATTTT.

V and J are TRBV27 and TRBJ2-2; TRBD2 aligns across 12 bases. V dropped 6 bases and J dropped 0; count of bases not matched to a gene: 5. The CDR3 length is 17 residues. The germline V gene encodes CDR1 MNHEY and CDR2 SMNVEV (reference sequence). The CDR3 protein is CASRRLAGATNTGELFF. The DNA of the CDR3 is TGTGCCAGCAGGAGACTAGCGGGGGCCACGAACACCGGGGAGCTGTTTTTT.

V usage is TRBV19 and J usage is TRBJ1-1, with TRBD1 matching 9 bases. V lost 6 bases, J lost 11 bases, and 7 bases stayed unmatched. The germline CDR1 and CDR2 sequences are LNHDA and SQIVND (reference sequence). The CDR3 is made up of 12 amino acids. This CDR3 is CASSDRGRAAFF. DNA of the CDR3: TGTGCCAGTAGCGACAGGGGGAGGGCGGCTTTCTTT. The whole variable domain, remainder taken from reference TRBV19 and TRBJ1-1, is DGGITQSPKYLFRKEGQNVTLSCEQNLNHDAMYWYRQDPGQGLRLIYYSQIVNDFQKGDIAEGYSVSREKKESFPLTVTSAQKNPTAFYLCASSDRGRAAFFGQGTRLTVV.

The J gene is TRBJ2-7, the V gene TRBV27; TRBD1 is a possible D gene (5 bases). This CDR3 region has 12 residues. Looked up from germline, CDR1 is MNHEY and CDR2 is SMNVEV (reference sequence). Trimming pared 5 bases from V and 3 bases from J, leaving 8 bases between. The DNA for the CDR3 is TGTGCCAGCAGTCTAGACAGCTACGAGCAGTACTTC. It is translated as CASSLDSYEQYF.

This clone occurred a few times. J is TRBJ2-7 and V is TRBV30, with TRBD2 as a possible D gene (6 bases). The CDR3 covers 16 residues. Trimming left V 1 base short and J 3 bases short, with 19 bases between. Germline assignment: CDR1 GTSNPN and CDR2 SVGIG (reference sequence). The CDR3 here is CAWSGGVGVPHYEQYF. The DNA of the CDR3 is TGTGCCTGGAGTGGGGGGGTCGGGGTCCCGCACTACGAGCAGTACTTC.

V and J are TRBV5-1 and TRBJ2-1, with 8 bases matching TRBD1. Looked up from germline, CDR1 is SGHRS and CDR2 is YFSETQ. V gave up 4 bases and J gave up 2 bases; unmatched junction bases: 5. CDR3 length: 15 residues. CDR3 sequence reads: CASSIQGAAYNEQFF. The CDR3 DNA is TGCGCCAGCAGCATCCAGGGGGCGGCCTACAATGAGCAGTTCTTC.

The V call is TRBV27, the J call TRBJ2-7, with 9 nucleotides matching TRBD1. The V gene's germline CDR1 is MNHEY and CDR2 SMNVEV (reference sequence). The CDR3 loop spans 16 amino acids. V lost 0 bases to trimming and J lost 6 bases; unmatched junction nucleotides: 9. In DNA, the CDR3 is TGTGCCAGCAGTTTATCCTCCGCGACAGGGGGGTTCGAGCAGTACTTC. This gives the protein CASSLSSATGGFEQYF.

This clone was detected only once. CDR3 residues: CASSYSWGLRSYEQYF. Here the CDR3 DNA reads TGTGCCAGCAGTTACTCTTGGGGGCTTAGGTCCTACGAGCAGTACTTC. The V call is TRBV6-2 or TRBV6-3, the J call TRBJ2-7, with D possibly being TRBD1 (6 bases). The length of the CDR3 is 16 residues. The V gene's germline CDR1 is MNHEY and CDR2 SVGEGT. The V and J ends lost 0 bases and 1 base respectively, with 13 bases between them.

The chain recombines TRBV4-1 with TRBJ1-1; D is ambiguous. Deletions cut 1 base from V and 6 bases from J, with 15 bases between. The CDR3 consists of 15 residues. CDR1 is MGHRA, CDR2 YSYEKL, per germline. CDR3 residues: CASSQGFGSRAEAFF. CDR3 sequence (DNA): TGCGCCAGCAGCCAAGGTTTCGGGTCGCGGGCTGAAGCTTTCTTT.

The V gene is TRBV19, the J gene TRBJ2-1, with TRBD2 identical over 11 bases. J was trimmed by 3 bases and V by 5 bases; bases with no gene match: 3. The CDR3 has 15 residues. In germline, CDR1 is LNHDA, CDR2 SQIVND (reference sequence). For the CDR3, the DNA is TGTGCCAGTAGTGTAGCGGGGGGGGACTACAATGAGCAGTTCTTC. Translating it yields CASSVAGGDYNEQFF. The whole variable domain, remainder taken from reference TRBV19 and TRBJ2-1, is DGGITQSPKYLFRKEGQNVTLSCEQNLNHDAMYWYRQDPGQGLRLIYYSQIVNDFQKGDIAEGYSVSREKKESFPLTVTSAQKNPTAFYLCASSVAGGDYNEQFFGPGTRLTVL.

This rearrangement joins TRBV28 to TRBJ1-1, with D unresolved. The length of the CDR3 is 12 residues. Per the germline V gene, CDR1 is MDHEN and CDR2 is SYDVKM. V was trimmed by 3 bases and J by 6 bases, leaving 8 bases between them. This chain's CDR3 is CASSFGVAEAFF. The CDR3 DNA reads TGTGCCAGCAGTTTCGGGGTCGCTGAAGCTTTCTTT.

CDR3 DNA sequence: TGTGCCAGCAATAGCGGGGGCCGCTACGAGCAGTACTTC. This gives the protein CASNSGGRYEQYF. The chain couples TRBV19 to TRBJ2-7, with TRBD2 matching over 9 bases. The J segment lost 3 bases and the V segment lost 9 bases, leaving 6 bases of the junction unmatched. CDR1 and CDR2 (germline): LNHDA, SQIVND (reference sequence). The CDR3 length is 13 residues.

This CDR3 is CASSYRRLAGGRNEQFF. The DNA for the CDR3 is TGTGCCAGCAGCTATCGACGACTAGCGGGGGGTAGAAATGAGCAGTTCTTC. The gene calls are TRBV11-2 and TRBJ2-1, with 13 bases aligning to TRBD2. The germline CDR1 and CDR2 sequences are SGHAT and FQNNGV. There are 17 residues in the CDR3. The ends lost 4 bases at V and 7 bases at J; junction bases unmatched: 10.

The chain combines TRBV19 with TRBJ2-1; 7 positions match TRBD2. Per germline, CDR1 LNHDA and CDR2 SQIVND (reference sequence). The ends lost 4 bases at V and 0 bases at J; junction bases unmatched: 12. The CDR3 is made up of 18 amino acids. The CDR3 nucleotides read TGTGCCAGTAGTAGCTCCCCCATCCCGGGAGGCTCCTACAATGAGCAGTTCTTC. It specifies CASSSSPIPGGSYNEQFF.

The J gene is TRBJ2-7, the V gene TRBV7-3, with 10 nucleotides matching TRBD1. Germline V CDR1 and CDR2: SGHTA, FQGTGA. Trimming took 5 bases from V and 4 from J; bases not matched to a gene: 14. The CDR3 is 17 amino acids. CDR3 protein: CASSAEGSWDRGYEQYF. CDR3 in DNA: TGTGCCAGCAGCGCAGAAGGAAGCTGGGACAGGGGATACGAGCAGTACTTC.

Turning to this clone: The identical CDR3 is also encoded by other nucleotide sequences in the sample. The chain combines TRBV12-3 or TRBV12-4 with TRBJ1-5; weak D call: TRBD1 (5 bases). There are 13 residues in the CDR3. V dropped 6 bases and J dropped 4 bases, with 10 bases sitting between them. The CDR3 bases are TGTGCCAGCAGCTTCGGGGGGAATCAGCCCCAGCATTTT. Its translation: CASSFGGNQPQHF.

This chain uses TRBV12-3 or TRBV12-4 with TRBJ1-1; D possibly corresponds to TRBD1 (5 bases). Trimming cost V 7 bases and J 6 bases, with 15 bases left between them. CDR3 length: 13 residues. The CDR3 DNA reads TGTGCCAGCAAAAGGGCAGGGTACGCTGAAGCTTTCTTT. Amino acids: CASKRAGYAEAFF.

This clone occurred a few times. This rearrangement joins TRBV5-1 to TRBJ1-4; possibly TRBD1 for D (5 bases). The V end was cut by 4 bases, the J end by 2 bases, with 12 bases between. The CDR3 contains 15 residues. Germline V gives CDR1 SGHRS, CDR2 YFSETQ. CDR3 in amino acids: CASSIGGATNEKLFF. The CDR3, as DNA: TGCGCCAGCAGCATTGGAGGGGCGACTAATGAAAAACTGTTTTTT.

This clone was counted a few times. The V call is TRBV6-6, the J call TRBJ2-7, with unresolved D. The germline CDR1 and CDR2 sequences are MNHNY and SVGAGI (reference sequence). Trimming cost V 6 bases and J 0 bases, with 6 bases left between them. The CDR3 runs 12 residues. The CDR3 DNA reads TGTGCCAGCAGCCGCAGCTCCTACGAGCAGTACTTC. Encoded protein: CASSRSSYEQYF.

This clone appeared once. The gene calls are TRBV7-9 and TRBJ2-1; 12 nucleotides match TRBD2. The CDR3 is made up of 16 amino acids. Unmatched junction bases numbered 11, after V lost 5 bases and J lost 9 bases. CDR1 SEHNR and CDR2 FQNEAQ come from the germline V gene (reference sequence). The CDR3 spells CASSVRTSGIVAEQFF. The CDR3 DNA reads as TGTGCCAGCAGCGTTAGGACTAGCGGGATAGTCGCTGAGCAGTTCTTC. Supplemented by reference TRBV7-9 and TRBJ2-1, the full variable domain reads DTGVSQNPRHKITKRGQNVTFRCDPISEHNRLYWYRQTLGQGPEFLTYFQNEAQLEKSRLLSDRFSAERPKGSFSTLEIQRTEQGDSAMYLCASSVRTSGIVAEQFFGPGTRLTVL.

The chain links TRBV10-3 to TRBJ1-5, with D possibly TRBD1 on 6 matching bases. CDR1 and CDR2 (germline): ENHRY, SYGVKD. This CDR3 has 13 residues. The CDR3 sequence is CAHAGASNQPQHF. CDR3 bases: TGTGCGCACGCAGGGGCTAGCAATCAGCCCCAGCATTTT.

This clone was detected a few times. The genes are TRBV19 and TRBJ2-1; D gene unclear. Trimming cost V 4 bases and J 9 bases, with 10 bases left between them. The germline CDR1 and CDR2 sequences are LNHDA and SQIVND (reference sequence). The CDR3 covers 12 residues. The CDR3 loop is CASSTRVGEQFF. The CDR3 region has the DNA TGTGCCAGTAGTACTAGAGTGGGTGAGCAGTTCTTC.